This T cell receptor beta chain came from a study of blood T cell repertoires in COVID-19. The CDR3 runs 17 residues. Germline V lookup: CDR1 SGHNT, CDR2 YYREEE (reference sequence). V shed 1 base, J shed 4 bases, and the junction held 10 bases outside the gene matches. The protocol was immunoSEQ multiplex PCR, while the TCRdb copy is restricted to in-frame clones and leaves out a portion. The data show 93,000 or so clones, roughly 80% seen once. This receptor was identified in a human donor in a cohort sampled during active COVID-19. The chain combines TRBV5-4 with TRBJ2-1, with 8 bases that match TRBD1. Material for sequencing was peripheral blood. DNA of the CDR3: TGTGCCAGCAGCTTGCCCAGGACAGGGTCTAGGTACAATGAGCAGTTCTTC. The encoded protein is CASSLPRTGSRYNEQFF.